Listed here are 18 T cell receptor beta chains from one sample, sequenced in a study of OX40 agonist ivuxolimab in advanced cancers. The assay was immunoSEQ multiplex PCR, and TCRdb's table has in-frame clones only and misses some. The sample yields approximately 77,000 clones, around 80% seen once. Sequenced here: CD4+ or CD8+ T cells sorted from blood, sampled in a trial of the OX40 agonist ivuxolimab. The receptors come from an adult with an advanced solid tumor such as melanoma, head and neck, liver or kidney cancer.

CDR3 nucleotide sequence: TGTGCCAGTAGTATCCCCGACTATAGCAATCAGCCCCAGCATTTT. Translating gives CASSIPDYSNQPQHF. The chain joins TRBV19 to TRBJ1-5; D ambiguous. The length of the CDR3 is 15 residues. Trimming stripped 3 bases from V and 0 bases from J, with 9 bases between. Germline-derived CDR1 and CDR2 are LNHDA and SQIVND (reference sequence).

The V and J genes are TRBV30 and TRBJ1-1; no clear D. The germline V gene encodes CDR1 GTSNPN and CDR2 SVGIG (reference sequence). This CDR3 has 13 residues. The germline V and J ends were trimmed by 0 bases and 2 bases, with 7 bases remaining between them. DNA for the CDR3: TGTGCCTGGAGTGTACTGGTAAACACTGAAGCTTTCTTT. Protein product: CAWSVLVNTEAFF. The full variable domain, rest sourced from reference TRBV30 and TRBJ1-1, is SQTIHQWPATLVQPVGSPLSLECTVEGTSNPNLYWYRQAAGRGLQLLFYSVGIGQISSEVPQNLSASRPQDRQFILSSKKLLLSDSGFYLCAWSVLVNTEAFFGQGTRLTVV.

The rearrangement joins TRBV15 to TRBJ2-7, with D uncertain. Per germline, CDR1 LNHNV and CDR2 YYDKDF (reference sequence). Deletions cut 0 bases from V and 0 bases from J, with 9 bases between. There are 15 residues in the CDR3. DNA for the CDR3: TGTGCCACCAGCAGAGATGAAGGGTTCTCCTACGAGCAGTACTTC. This codes for CATSRDEGFSYEQYF.

The chain links TRBV7-8 to TRBJ2-1, with 8 bases matching TRBD2. This CDR3 is built from 19 residues. Germline assignment: CDR1 SGHVS and CDR2 FQNEAQ. The V segment lost 4 bases and the J segment 6 bases; nucleotides outside the gene matches: 20. CDR3 amino acids: CASSSLGYGRTGGRNEQFF. Here the CDR3 DNA reads TGTGCCAGCAGCTCGCTGGGGTACGGGAGAACGGGGGGGCGCAATGAGCAGTTCTTC.

The rearrangement uses TRBV15 and TRBJ2-5; D tentatively fits TRBD1 or TRBD2 (6 bases each). V was cut by 0 bases and J by 6 bases, with 14 bases left in between. Germline V gene sequence: CDR1 LNHNV, CDR2 YYDKDF (reference sequence). The CDR3 is 15 amino acids. This chain's CDR3 is CATSREGGTIKTQYF. The DNA for the CDR3 is TGTGCCACCAGCAGAGAAGGGGGGACAATAAAGACCCAGTACTTC.

J is TRBJ1-1 and V is TRBV5-1; tentatively, D is TRBD1 (5 bases). Germline CDR1 is SGHRS and CDR2 is YFSETQ. V was cut by 0 bases and J by 2 bases, with 8 bases left in between. The CDR3 extends over 14 amino acids. CDR3 protein: CASSLEGRNTEAFF. CDR3 DNA sequence: TGCGCCAGCAGCTTGGAGGGGAGAAACACTGAAGCTTTCTTT.

The chain links TRBV7-9 to TRBJ2-3, with a tentative D call TRBD1 (5 bases). The CDR3 spans 14 residues. Deletions cut 5 bases from V and 3 bases from J, with 12 bases between. Germline assignment: CDR1 SEHNR and CDR2 FQNEAQ (reference sequence). The DNA of the CDR3 is TGTGCCAGCAGCACCGGACACTGGACAGATACGCAGTATTTT. Translated: CASSTGHWTDTQYF.

The CDR3 bases are TGCGCCAGCAGCGGTGGGACTAGCGGGGTCACAGATACGCAGTATTTT. Residues: CASSGGTSGVTDTQYF. The chain uses TRBV5-1 and TRBJ2-3; TRBD2 agrees at 13 bases. The germline V gene encodes CDR1 SGHRS and CDR2 YFSETQ. With V trimmed by 4 bases and J by 2 bases, 4 bases remained unmatched. The CDR3 consists of 16 residues.

The gene calls are TRBV6-5 and TRBJ1-1; D gene uncertain. Germline V gene sequence: CDR1 MNHEY, CDR2 SVGAGI. Trimming took 6 bases from V and 4 from J, leaving 18 bases between them. The CDR3 consists of 15 residues. CDR3 sequence: CASSPSVGVVTEAFF. CDR3 bases: TGTGCCAGCAGCCCTAGTGTTGGGGTGGTCACTGAAGCTTTCTTT.

The CDR3 protein is CASSQGPLRSYEQYF. The CDR3 region has the DNA TGTGCCAGCAGCCAAGGTCCGCTCCGGTCCTACGAGCAGTACTTC. V gene TRBV14 combines with J gene TRBJ2-7; D unresolved. With 1 base removed from V and 1 base from J, the gap between germline ends came to 11 bases. Germline assignment: CDR1 SGHDN and CDR2 FVKESK. There are 15 residues in the CDR3.

This chain connects TRBV28 to TRBJ1-1; no clear D. With 7 bases removed from V and 1 base from J, the gap between germline ends came to 7 bases. The CDR3 is 12 amino acids. The germline gives CDR1 MDHEN, CDR2 SYDVKM. The CDR3 reads CASKGGNTEAFF. CDR3 DNA: TGTGCCAGCAAAGGCGGGAACACTGAAGCTTTCTTT.

The rearrangement uses TRBV7-9 and TRBJ2-2; TRBD1 is a possible D gene (5 bases). V lost 5 bases and J 3 bases, leaving 10 bases between the germline ends. This CDR3 contains 14 residues. Germline V gene sequence: CDR1 SEHNR, CDR2 FQNEAQ (reference sequence). CDR3 sequence (DNA): TGTGCCAGCAGCCAAGACAGCTACACCGGGGAGCTGTTTTTT. Translated: CASSQDSYTGELFF. The complete variable domain, with remaining parts taken from reference TRBV7-9 and TRBJ2-2, reads DTGVSQNPRHKITKRGQNVTFRCDPISEHNRLYWYRQTLGQGPEFLTYFQNEAQLEKSRLLSDRFSAERPKGSFSTLEIQRTEQGDSAMYLCASSQDSYTGELFFGEGSRLTVL.

The rearrangement links TRBV27 to TRBJ2-7, with D perhaps TRBD1 or TRBD2 (5 bases each). Germline V CDR1 and CDR2: MNHEY, SMNVEV (reference sequence). V lost 1 base, J lost 3 bases, and 7 bases lay in between. The CDR3 has 13 residues. This CDR3 reads CASSLYGGYEQYF. The CDR3 DNA is TGTGCCAGCAGTTTATATGGGGGCTACGAGCAGTACTTC.

The chain's CDR3 is CARSLLSRPEKNTEAFF. The CDR3 DNA sequence: TGTGCCAGAAGCTTGTTAAGCCGGCCGGAGAAGAACACTGAAGCTTTCTTT. The chain links TRBV5-3 to TRBJ1-1; no reliable D call. TRBV5-3 is an ORF, with its function uncertain. V was trimmed by 1 base and J by 1 base, leaving 17 bases between them. The CDR3 is 17 amino acids.

The rearrangement uses TRBV5-1 and TRBJ2-3, with TRBD1 matching 7 bases. Looked up from germline, CDR1 is SGHRS and CDR2 is YFSETQ. After removal of 4 bases from V and 2 bases from J, the junction contained 10 bases not matched to a gene. This CDR3 has 16 amino acids. The CDR3 protein is CASSPTRQGHTDTQYF. CDR3 nucleotide sequence: TGCGCCAGCAGCCCTACACGACAGGGCCACACAGATACGCAGTATTTT.

This chain joins TRBV7-2 and TRBJ2-7; tentative D call: TRBD1 (5 bases). The V and J ends lost 1 base and 3 bases respectively, with 10 bases between them. CDR3 size: 14 residues. Germline V gene lookup returns CDR1 SGHTA and CDR2 FQGNSA. The CDR3 loop is CASSLVRDHYEQYF. The CDR3 nucleotides are TGTGCCAGCAGCTTAGTCAGGGATCACTACGAGCAGTACTTC.

The J gene is TRBJ2-7, the V gene TRBV29-1; no clear D gene. This CDR3 has 13 amino acids. With 7 bases removed from V and 0 bases from J, the gap between germline ends came to 13 bases. CDR1 and CDR2 (germline): SQVTM, ANQGSEA. The DNA for the CDR3 is TGCAGCGGTGCGGACGGAAGCTCCTACGAGCAGTACTTC. Its translation is CSGADGSSYEQYF.

This chain joins TRBV6-5 and TRBJ2-7; perhaps TRBD1 as D (6 bases). CDR1 MNHEY and CDR2 SVGAGI come from the germline V gene. The CDR3 consists of 15 residues. The ends were cut back, 0 bases at V and 4 bases at J, with 13 bases in the middle. Here the CDR3 reads CASSYSLGQGYEQYF. The DNA for the CDR3 is TGTGCCAGCAGTTACTCGCTGGGGCAGGGGTACGAGCAGTACTTC.